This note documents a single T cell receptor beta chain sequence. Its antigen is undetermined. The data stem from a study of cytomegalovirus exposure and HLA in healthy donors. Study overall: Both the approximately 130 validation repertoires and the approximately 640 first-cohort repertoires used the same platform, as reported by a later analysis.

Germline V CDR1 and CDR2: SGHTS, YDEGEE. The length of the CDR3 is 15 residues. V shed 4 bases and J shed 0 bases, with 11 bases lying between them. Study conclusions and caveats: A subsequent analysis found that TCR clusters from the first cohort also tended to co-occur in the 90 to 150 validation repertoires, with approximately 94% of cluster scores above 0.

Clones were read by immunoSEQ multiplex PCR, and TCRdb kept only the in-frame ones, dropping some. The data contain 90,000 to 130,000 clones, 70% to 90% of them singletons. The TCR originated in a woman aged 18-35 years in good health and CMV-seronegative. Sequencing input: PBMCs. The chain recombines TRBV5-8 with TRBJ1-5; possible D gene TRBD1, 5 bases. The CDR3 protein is CASSRGEDSNQPQHF. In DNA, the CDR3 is TGTGCCAGCAGCCGGGGGGAGGATAGCAATCAGCCCCAGCATTTT.